Detailed here is one T cell receptor beta chain. Use of 60 Vbeta and 13 Jbeta primers characterized the PCR. Libraries were prepared by immunoSEQ multiplex PCR; TCRdb keeps only in-frame clonotypes and omits some of them. Altogether some 170,000 clones are present, just under 80% being singletons, with the ten largest covering about 3.1%. The data are from a study of cytomegalovirus exposure and HLA in healthy donors. Trimming took 1 base from V and 3 from J, leaving 12 bases between them. The CDR3 totals 15 residues. Germline values: CDR1 SGHTA, CDR2 FQGNSA. V and J are TRBV7-2 and TRBJ1-2, with D perhaps matching TRBD1 (6 bases). Sequenced input: PBMCs. This TCR derives from a female donor in good health and CMV-seronegative. CDR3 region: CASSLEQGIYYGYTF. CDR3 nucleotide sequence: TGTGCCAGCAGCTTAGAACAGGGTATCTACTATGGCTACACCTTC.